What follows are 9 T cell receptor beta chains derived from one specimen sequenced in a study of molecular identifiers for immune sequencing clone quantification (dated by TCRdb to the late 2010s). The library was obtained by PCR. The sequencer listed for this sample is NextSeq 500. TCRdb redid the processing of the public reads, applying fastp at Q25 and MiXCR, and retained in-frame beta chains. A single entry per CDR3 protein holds the most common genes and DNA from its merged rows. The sample records more than 85,000 distinct CDR3 sequences, about a third of which are singletons. The ten largest clones represent approximately 9.8% of the sample. The material sequenced was naive CD8+ T cells from blood, with Jurkat cell RNA spiked in. The label giving this sample's cell subset or site can be read as: FACS-sorted CD8+CD4-CCR7+CD45RA+ naive T cells. These receptor sequences come from a human donor in good health. Some libraries in this study had Jurkat cell RNA spiked in.

The chain links TRBV6-2 or TRBV6-3 to TRBJ2-7; D gene uncertain. CDR3 length equals 17 residues. In germline, CDR1 is MNHEY, CDR2 SVGEGT. V gave up 7 bases and J gave up 2 bases, with 24 bases separating them. The CDR3 nucleotides read TGTGCCAGCACCTATCCGTCGTCCCTAGGAACCCCCTACGAGCAGTACTTC. It yields the protein CASTYPSSLGTPYEQYF.

This clonotype turned up a few times. The rearrangement links TRBV28 to TRBJ2-2, with 11 bases matching TRBD2. J was trimmed by 6 bases and V by 3 bases; bases with no gene match: 9. This CDR3 is built from 17 residues. The germline V gene has CDR1 MDHEN and CDR2 SYDVKM. The CDR3 here is CASSFPGTSGLAGELFF. The CDR3, as DNA: TGTGCCAGCAGTTTTCCCGGGACTAGCGGCCTCGCCGGGGAGCTGTTTTTT.

This clonotype was found a few times. V usage is TRBV19 and J usage is TRBJ2-5; D remains ambiguous. CDR1 and CDR2 from the germline V gene are LNHDA and SQIVND (reference sequence). V was pared by 1 base and J by 3 bases, with 12 bases between. The CDR3 sequence is 15 residues long. The CDR3 spells CASSIVVNIEETQYF. DNA for the CDR3: TGTGCCAGTAGTATAGTCGTTAACATAGAAGAGACCCAGTACTTC.

This clonotype has just one count. Here the CDR3 DNA reads TGTGCCAGCAGTTTATTTCTTAGGGATGAGCAGTTCTTC. The encoded protein is CASSLFLRDEQFF. The chain carries TRBV28 and TRBJ2-1; D ambiguous. This CDR3 has 13 residues. Deletions cut 1 base from V and 8 bases from J, with 9 bases between. The germline CDR1 and CDR2 sequences are MDHEN and SYDVKM.

In the case of this clonotype: An end of the junction does not agree with germline; a read error may underlie this. The chain joins TRBV20-1 to TRBJ2-5; TRBD2 aligns across 10 bases. CDR1 and CDR2 from the germline V gene are DFQATT and SNEGSKA (reference sequence). CDR3 length equals 15 residues. In nucleotides, the CDR3 is TGCAGTGCTAGAGAGTGGACTAGCGGCCAAGAGGCCCAGTACTTC. Translation: CSAREWTSGQEAQYF.

This clonotype was detected a few times. This rearrangement joins TRBV27 to TRBJ2-7; D not certain. The CDR3 spans 14 residues. V was shortened by 5 bases and J by 0 bases, with 11 bases between the two germline ends. Germline values: CDR1 MNHEY, CDR2 SMNVEV (reference sequence). This chain's CDR3 is CASSPTTLSYEQYF. The CDR3 DNA reads TGTGCCAGCAGTCCAACTACTCTCTCCTACGAGCAGTACTTC.

This clonotype was counted between two and nine times. The gene calls are TRBV7-9 and TRBJ2-3; 7 bases are shared with TRBD1. The germline gives CDR1 SEHNR, CDR2 FQNEAQ (reference sequence). The CDR3 is made up of 14 amino acids. The V segment lost 3 bases and the J segment 6 bases; nucleotides outside the gene matches: 6. CDR3 DNA: TGTGCCAGCAGCTTCTACAGGGGTTGGGATACGCAGTATTTT. Translated, it gives CASSFYRGWDTQYF.

The genes are TRBV6-6 and TRBJ2-7; no firm D call. Germline lookup yields CDR1 MNHNY and CDR2 SVGAGI (reference sequence). Trimming pared 0 bases from V and 2 bases from J, leaving 2 bases between. The CDR3 totals 12 residues. In DNA, the CDR3 is TGTGCCAGCAGTTACTCGACCTACGAGCAGTACTTC. Translated: CASSYSTYEQYF.

The chain combines TRBV20-1 with TRBJ2-7; a weak D match, TRBD2 (5 bases). Between the trimmed V and J ends, which lost 0 bases and 3 bases, there was a span of 12 bases. The CDR3 covers 14 residues. Germline V gives CDR1 DFQATT, CDR2 SNEGSKA (reference sequence). CDR3 sequence (DNA): TGCAGTGCTAGAGATCAAGCGGAGAACTACGAGCAGTACTTC. Translation: CSARDQAENYEQYF.